Each of the 7 T cell receptor beta chains below was sequenced from the same sample in a study of beta chain features in type 1 diabetes (dated by TCRdb to the late 2010s). The method behind the library was the immunoSEQ multiplex PCR assay. The entire amount of isolated RNA was reverse transcribed using the High Capacity cDNA Reverse Transcription Kit, so the sequenced TCRB transcripts were expressed ones. Entries here come from immuneACCESS through TCRdb and include only in-frame sequences with V and J called. Some clones fail to appear in such tables; in the studies checked, an unresolved V gene covers under half of the shortfall, and the cause of the remainder is unknown. The sample table records just over 600,000 clones; around 15% of these occur just once. Under 0.095% of the sample is held by the ten biggest clonotypes. Sequenced sample: naive CD4+ T cells from blood. Per the publication, the cell subset or site label means: true naive CD4+ T cells. The receptors were sampled from a man between 18 and 35 years old in good health.

This clone was counted between two and nine times. The rearrangement joins TRBV15 to TRBJ2-1; D is unclear. Deletions cut 3 bases from V and 8 bases from J, with 8 bases between. CDR1 and CDR2 from the germline V gene are LNHNV and YYDKDF (reference sequence). The CDR3 totals 12 residues. The CDR3, as DNA: TGTGCCACCAGCAGGGTAGCCTATGAGCAGTTCTTC. Its protein product is CATSRVAYEQFF.

This clone was detected a few times. The gene calls are TRBV5-4 and TRBJ2-5, with D maybe TRBD2 (6 bases). The CDR3 runs 17 residues. The V and J ends lost 0 bases and 2 bases respectively, with 17 bases between them. CDR1 and CDR2 (germline): SGHNT, YYREEE (reference sequence). CDR3 in amino acids: CASSLGGVGGSQETQYF. In nucleotides, the CDR3 is TGTGCCAGCAGCTTGGGGGGAGTCGGGGGTTCACAAGAGACCCAGTACTTC.

The rearrangement links TRBV28 to TRBJ2-7; TRBD1 matches 7 bases. CDR1 and CDR2 from the germline V gene are MDHEN and SYDVKM. V lost 9 bases to trimming and J lost 2 bases; unmatched junction nucleotides: 4. This CDR3 is built from 12 residues. CDR3 bases: TGTGCCAGTACCACAGGGGCCTACGAGCAGTACTTC. Translated: CASTTGAYEQYF.

The CDR3 protein is CASSLSSQNTGELFF. The CDR3 DNA is TGTGCCAGCAGCTTGTCTTCCCAGAACACCGGGGAGCTGTTTTTT. The chain carries TRBV5-4 and TRBJ2-2; no clear D gene. CDR1 SGHNT and CDR2 YYREEE come from the germline V gene (reference sequence). The ends were cut back, 1 base at V and 1 base at J, with 8 bases in the middle. The CDR3 has 15 amino acids.

The chain recombines TRBV20-1 with TRBJ2-5; D is ambiguous. Germline V gene sequence: CDR1 DFQATT, CDR2 SNEGSKA (reference sequence). V was shortened by 6 bases and J by 5 bases, with 7 bases between the two germline ends. The length of the CDR3 is 10 residues. The CDR3 protein is CSASTETQYF. CDR3 coding DNA: TGCAGTGCATCAACGGAGACCCAGTACTTC.

DNA of the CDR3: TGTGCCAGCAGCTTGGTCGGGAGGCACTCCTACGAGCAGTACTTC. Its protein product is CASSLVGRHSYEQYF. The V call is TRBV5-4, the J call TRBJ2-7; 7 positions agree with TRBD2. The CDR3 loop spans 15 amino acids. V dropped 0 bases and J dropped 0; count of bases not matched to a gene: 3. CDR1 is SGHNT, CDR2 YYREEE, per germline (reference sequence).

This chain uses TRBV25-1 with TRBJ2-5; 11 bases are a match to TRBD2. Germline assignment: CDR1 MGHDK and CDR2 SYGVNS. V was pared by 6 bases and J by 6 bases, with 3 bases of the junction left unmatched. This CDR3 region has 13 residues. The CDR3, as DNA: TGTGCCAGCAGGACTAGCGGGATTAAGACCCAGTACTTC. It translates to CASRTSGIKTQYF.